This TCR beta chain was captured by sequencing in a study of cytomegalovirus exposure and HLA in healthy donors. Germline lookup yields CDR1 MGHRA and CDR2 YSYEKL. V was cut by 1 base and J by 1 base, with 10 bases left in between. The CDR3 covers 15 residues. In nominal health when sampled, donors likely had unrecorded immune exposures nonetheless. Notes on the study in general: Association of a missense DCLRE1C variant with TCR beta V- and J-gene trimming was reported in a later analysis.

This clone appeared many times. Its specificity is not known. PCR was performed using 60 Vbeta and 13 Jbeta primers. Produced via immunoSEQ multiplex PCR; TCRdb's table is partial and in-frame only. The data show 180,000 or so clones, with about four fifths seen just once and under 2% held by the top ten. This chain joins TRBV4-1 and TRBJ1-1; perhaps TRBD1 as D (5 bases). The source material was PBMCs. The receptor was derived from a woman in her 30s in good health and CMV-seronegative. The CDR3 here is CASSQVLRGNTEAFF. The CDR3 region has the DNA TGCGCCAGCAGCCAAGTTTTAAGGGGGAACACTGAAGCTTTCTTT.